The rows below give T cell receptor beta chains drawn from one sample of a study of blood T cell repertoires in COVID-19. The method was immunoSEQ multiplex PCR; TCRdb's version includes in-frame clones alone and lacks a portion of them. This table has under 450,000 clones, roughly four fifths appearing once. Sequencing was done on a sample of PBMCs or T cells enriched from blood (not recorded which). These receptors were taken from a woman aged 50 to 60 who had recovered from COVID-19. Both conserved end residues are part of each CDR3. Each record gives: V gene, J gene, clone size, D gene, CDR3 DNA, CDR3 protein. D genes are given only for firm matches. The size of a clone is reported for some rows only, either as once, few or many, or as a class for expanded clones.

TRBV30,TRBJ1-2,NA,TRBD1,TGTGCCTGGAATCGGGACAGGGGAGTCGGCTACACCTTC,CAWNRDRGVGYTF
TRBV2,TRBJ2-7,few,NA,TGTGCCAGCAGGGGGAGAACCTACGAGCAGTACTTC,CASRGRTYEQYF
TRBV6-5,TRBJ1-2,NA,TRBD1,TGTGCCAGCAGTTACTCGTACAGGGGAAATGGCTACACCTTC,CASSYSYRGNGYTF
TRBV5-4,TRBJ1-2,NA,TRBD1,TGTGCCAGCAGCCAAGGGACAGGGGGTGCGGGAAACTATGGCTACACCTTC,CASSQGTGGAGNYGYTF
TRBV7-9,TRBJ1-1,NA,NA,TGTGCCAGCAGCTGGGAACTGGGGGGGACTGAAGCTTTCTTT,CASSWELGGTEAFF
TRBV24-1,TRBJ2-1,NA,NA,TGTGCCACCAGCAGTTCCTACAATGAGCAGTTCTTC,CATSSSYNEQFF
TRBV6-5,TRBJ2-2,NA,NA,TGTGCCAGCAGCCTAGATGGTGGAGCCGGGGAGCTGTTTTTT,CASSLDGGAGELFF
TRBV19,TRBJ2-2,once,TRBD1,TGTGCCAGTATAGCGGGACAGGGGGTTTTCGGGGAGCTGTTTTTT,CASIAGQGVFGELFF
TRBV9,TRBJ2-7,NA,TRBD1,TGTGCCAGCAGCCCAGGGGGCTACGAGCAGTACTTC,CASSPGGYEQYF
TRBV3-1/TRBV3-2,TRBJ1-1,NA,NA,TGTGCCAGCAGCCAAGCTCGAGTAGTGAACACTGAAGCTTTCTTT,CASSQARVVNTEAFF
TRBV6-5,TRBJ2-7,NA,TRBD1,TGTGCCAGCAGTACATCCGGGACAGGGTTCTACGAGCAGTACTTC,CASSTSGTGFYEQYF
TRBV4-2,TRBJ2-2,NA,NA,TGTGCCAGCAGCCAAGATTTCGGGACGAACACCGGGGAGCTGTTTTTT,CASSQDFGTNTGELFF
TRBV19,TRBJ1-6,NA,NA,TGTGCCAGTAGTACGCCGGAGTCAGGGGCACATTCACCCCTCCACTTT,CASSTPESGAHSPLHF
TRBV29-1,TRBJ1-2,once,TRBD1,TGCAGCGCCCCGGCGGCAGGGGGTGGCGGCTACACCTTC,CSAPAAGGGGYTF
TRBV20-1,TRBJ1-2,once,NA,TGCAGTGTCACAGTCAGTAGTGGCTACACCTTC,CSVTVSSGYTF
TRBV27,TRBJ1-5,NA,NA,TGTGCCAGCAGTTTATTTAACGGTGGGGCCGGGAGAAATCAGCCCCAGCATTTT,CASSLFNGGAGRNQPQHF
TRBV19,TRBJ1-2,NA,TRBD1,TGTGCCAGTAGTAATAACAGGGGGCACGGCTACACCTTC,CASSNNRGHGYTF
TRBV7-6,TRBJ2-1,NA,NA,TGTGCCAGCAGCCAGGACAGATACAATGAGCAGTTCTTC,CASSQDRYNEQFF
TRBV2,TRBJ2-3,NA,NA,TGTGCCAGCCTAGCTGGGGAGATGGCAGATACGCAGTATTTT,CASLAGEMADTQYF
TRBV19,TRBJ1-1,NA,TRBD1,TGTGCCAGTAGGAACACAGGGGATGCTTTCTTT,CASRNTGDAFF
TRBV7-2,TRBJ1-2,once,NA,TGTGCCAGCAGCCAGACAGTCTATGGCTACACCTTC,CASSQTVYGYTF
TRBV30,TRBJ2-1,NA,TRBD2,TGTGCCTGGAGTGCGCTAGCGGGGGGTTACAATGAGCAGTTCTTC,CAWSALAGGYNEQFF
TRBV5-4,TRBJ1-6,NA,TRBD1,TGTGCCAGCAGCCCCAGGACAGGGGTCAATTCACCCCTCCACTTT,CASSPRTGVNSPLHF
TRBV19,TRBJ1-3,NA,NA,TGTGCCAGTGCCCCTGGGGCGACCGGAAACACCATATATTTT,CASAPGATGNTIYF
TRBV7-2,TRBJ2-5,NA,TRBD1,TGTGCCAGCAGCCACGGGCGACAGGGGCGTATGACCCAGTACTTC,CASSHGRQGRMTQYF
TRBV29-1,TRBJ1-1,NA,NA,TGCAGCGTGGGAGGGGCTACGAAAAGGACTGAAGCTTTCTTT,CSVGGATKRTEAFF
TRBV6-5,TRBJ2-2,NA,TRBD2,TGTGCCAGCAGTTACTCCCCCATTCGGGGGGACGGGGAGCTGTTTTTT,CASSYSPIRGDGELFF
TRBV5-4,TRBJ1-5,NA,TRBD1,TGTGCCACCGAGAACGACAGGGTAGGTCAGCCCCAGCATTTT,CATENDRVGQPQHF
TRBV5-1,TRBJ2-7,NA,TRBD2,TGCGCCAGCAGCTTGGTCGGGGGGAACTTGTACGAGCAGTACTTC,CASSLVGGNLYEQYF
TRBV19,TRBJ1-1,once,NA,TGTGCCAGTAGTACGAAGGCAGGGAACACTGAAGCTTTCTTT,CASSTKAGNTEAFF
TRBV6-5,TRBJ2-1,NA,TRBD2,TGTGCCAGCAGTTACTCTGCTAGCGGGAGTAGAAGTGAGCAGTTCTTC,CASSYSASGSRSEQFF
TRBV5-8,TRBJ1-5,NA,TRBD1,TGTGCCAGCAGCCTCGATCACAGGGGGCCCGGGGAGCCCCAGCATTTT,CASSLDHRGPGEPQHF
TRBV5-6,TRBJ2-2,NA,TRBD1,TGTGCCAGCAGCGCCGGACAGGGTGTGACCGGGGAGCTGTTTTTT,CASSAGQGVTGELFF
TRBV15,TRBJ2-5,once,NA,TGTGCCACCAGCAGAGGTCGGGAGACCCAGTACTTC,CATSRGRETQYF
TRBV5-4,TRBJ1-1,NA,NA,TGTGCCAGCAGCTCTACAGCGGCAGGAGGTAGCGCTTTCTTT,CASSSTAAGGSAFF
TRBV5-6,TRBJ2-6,NA,NA,TGTGCCAGCAGCTTGTCTCCTGGGGCCAACGTCCTGACTTTC,CASSLSPGANVLTF
TRBV5-4,TRBJ1-2,once,NA,TGTGCCAGCAGCTTAGTAGGTGCAGGGGTCTATGGCTACACCTTC,CASSLVGAGVYGYTF
TRBV18,TRBJ1-3,NA,TRBD1,TGTGCCAGCTCACCCCGGGACAGGGTTCGAACTGCTGGAAACACCATATATTTT,CASSPRDRVRTAGNTIYF
TRBV21-1,TRBJ1-2,NA,NA,TGTGCCAGCAGCCCTCGACAGGGAGGAGAAAATGTCCCGCCCCCCCACTACACCTTC,CASSPRQGGENVPPPHYTF
TRBV14,TRBJ1-4,NA,NA,TGTGCCAGCAGCCAACGACCGGGAGTTCGAACTAATGAAAAACTGTTTTTT,CASSQRPGVRTNEKLFF
TRBV18,TRBJ2-7,NA,TRBD1,TGTGCCAGCTCACCCGGACAGGGGGCTTGGGAGCAGTACTTC,CASSPGQGAWEQYF
TRBV9,TRBJ2-7,NA,NA,TGTGCCAGCAGCCCGAGCCCCCTTTATTATTACGAGCAGTACTTC,CASSPSPLYYYEQYF
TRBV2,TRBJ1-6,NA,NA,TGTGCCAGCAGTGATCTCACAGGGCCCCCCAATTCACCCCTCCACTTT,CASSDLTGPPNSPLHF
TRBV11-1,TRBJ2-5,NA,NA,TGTGCCAGCAGCCCTTCCGGCCAAGAGACCCAGTACTTC,CASSPSGQETQYF
TRBV2,TRBJ2-7,NA,TRBD1,TGTGCCAGCAGTTCCCAAGGGACGACAGGGGTTGGCGAGTACTTC,CASSSQGTTGVGEYF
TRBV19,TRBJ1-1,NA,NA,TGTGCCAGTAGTATATGGCAGAACACTGAAGCTTTCTTT,CASSIWQNTEAFF
TRBV11-3,TRBJ2-1,NA,NA,TGTGCCAGCAGCTTGTTCCAGGGAAACAATGAGCAGTTCTTC,CASSLFQGNNEQFF
TRBV12-3/TRBV12-4,TRBJ1-1,NA,NA,TGTGCCAGCAGCCGAGACATGAACACTGAAGCTTTCTTT,CASSRDMNTEAFF
TRBV2,TRBJ2-7,NA,TRBD1,TGTGCCAGCAGTGTTGGACAGGCCACCTACGAGCAGTACTTC,CASSVGQATYEQYF
TRBV7-2,TRBJ2-7,NA,NA,TGTGCCAGCAGTTTGGGGCAGGCCGCCTACGAGCAGTACTTC,CASSLGQAAYEQYF
TRBV6-5,TRBJ1-1,NA,NA,TGTGCCAGCAGTTACTCGGGACACTTGAACACTGAAGCTTTCTTT,CASSYSGHLNTEAFF
TRBV19,TRBJ2-7,NA,NA,TGTGCCAGTAGTATCTCTGGGGCAAGATTCTACGAGCAGTACTTC,CASSISGARFYEQYF
TRBV16,TRBJ1-3,NA,NA,TGTGCCAGCAGCCGAGACACACACTCTGGAAACACCATATATTTT,CASSRDTHSGNTIYF
TRBV27,TRBJ1-2,few,TRBD1,TGTGCCAGCAGTCACTCAGGGGGCGGGGGCTACACCTTC,CASSHSGGGGYTF
TRBV5-4,TRBJ1-1,NA,NA,TGTGCCAGCAGCCTACGGACTTCCATGAACACTGAAGCTTTCTTT,CASSLRTSMNTEAFF
TRBV3-1/TRBV3-2,TRBJ2-7,NA,TRBD1,TGTGCCAGCAGCCAAGGGGGTTTCGGACAGGGGATCCCCTACGAGCAGTACTTC,CASSQGGFGQGIPYEQYF
TRBV5-1,TRBJ1-5,NA,TRBD1,TGCGCCAGCAGCGTCGGACAGGGGCGCAATCAGCCCCAGCATTTT,CASSVGQGRNQPQHF
TRBV19,TRBJ1-2,few,TRBD1,TGTGCCAGTAGGCGGACAGGGGGCGCCTATGGCTACACCTTC,CASRRTGGAYGYTF
TRBV7-3,TRBJ1-1,NA,NA,TGTGCCAGCAGCCCTACCTCGAACACTGAAGCTTTCTTT,CASSPTSNTEAFF